These 26 T cell receptor beta chains originate from one sample sequenced in a study of blood T cells in healthy people across ages. The use of a sample-barcoded 5' primer and a J-beta primer mix characterized a second PCR of about 7 to 12 cycles. One entry per CDR3 protein results from TCRdb running MiXCR on the 5' RACE reads. The table records 550,000 to 600,000 distinct CDR3 sequences, roughly 43% of them present only once. Sequenced input: blood. These receptor sequences come from a man older than 75 in good health.

V usage is TRBV4-1 and J usage is TRBJ1-5, with D possibly being TRBD1 (5 bases). V lost 0 bases and J 5 bases, leaving 11 bases between the germline ends. This CDR3 comprises 15 residues. Germline loops: CDR1 MGHRA, CDR2 YSYEKL. The CDR3 nucleotides are TGCGCCAGCAGCCAAGAGGGGCAGGGAGATCAGCCCCAGCATTTT. Translating gives CASSQEGQGDQPQHF.

The genes are TRBV10-3 and TRBJ2-1; 9 nucleotides align to TRBD2. After removal of 8 bases from V and 5 bases from J, the junction contained 4 bases not matched to a gene. The CDR3 has 13 residues. From germline, CDR1 is ENHRY and CDR2 SYGVKD. The CDR3 DNA follows: TGTGCCATCGCCGGGACTAGCAACAATGAGCAGTTCTTC. The encoded protein is CAIAGTSNNEQFF.

The chain links TRBV20-1 to TRBJ1-2; D is unclear. Germline V CDR1 and CDR2: DFQATT, SNEGSKA (reference sequence). Trimming pared 3 bases from V and 6 bases from J, leaving 11 bases between. The CDR3 sequence is 12 residues long. The chain's CDR3 is CSASPDDHGYTF. The DNA for the CDR3 is TGCAGTGCTAGTCCGGACGACCATGGCTACACCTTC.

This clonotype turned up a few times. The chain joins TRBV24-1 to TRBJ2-3; D remains unclear. V shed 3 bases and J shed 6 bases, with 12 bases lying between them. The CDR3 spans 14 residues. The V gene's germline CDR1 is KGHDR and CDR2 SFDVKD. CDR3 in amino acids: CATSDPQILDTQYF. In DNA form, the CDR3 reads TGTGCCACCAGTGATCCCCAGATCCTGGATACGCAGTATTTT.

Details on this clonotype: Possible read error: a much larger clone is one base away. The chain carries TRBV7-2 and TRBJ2-3; D call uncertain. From germline, CDR1 is SGHTA and CDR2 FQGNSA. Trimming removed 5 bases from V and 4 bases from J, with 13 bases in between. CDR3 size: 14 residues. CDR3 amino acids: CASSPPDRPDTQYF. The CDR3 coding sequence is TGTGCCAGCAGCCCTCCGGACCGGCCAGATACGCAGTATTTT. Full variable domain (rest looked up from reference TRBV7-2 and TRBJ2-3): GAGVSQSPSNKVTEKGKDVELRCDPISGHTALYWYRQSLGQGLEFLIYFQGNSAPDKSGLPSDRFSAERTGGSVSTLTIQRTQQEDSAVYLCASSPPDRPDTQYFGPGTRLTVL.

The chain combines TRBV20-1 with TRBJ2-7, with TRBD2 matching 7 bases. CDR1 is DFQATT, CDR2 SNEGSKA, per germline (reference sequence). Unmatched junction bases numbered 9, after V lost 4 bases and J lost 0 bases. This CDR3 region has 15 residues. The CDR3 DNA follows: TGCAGTGCTACCGGGGGTCGGACTAGCTCCTACGAGCAGTACTTC. It yields the protein CSATGGRTSSYEQYF.

This clonotype was observed a handful of times. The J gene is TRBJ2-7, the V gene TRBV28; D possibly corresponds to TRBD2 (6 bases). The V end was cut by 4 bases, the J end by 2 bases, with 12 bases between. The CDR3 runs to 14 residues. From germline, CDR1 is MDHEN and CDR2 SYDVKM. CDR3: CASSSGVAAYEQYF. DNA of the CDR3: TGTGCCAGCAGTTCGGGGGTAGCGGCCTACGAGCAGTACTTC.

The gene calls are TRBV29-1 and TRBJ1-2; D is perhaps TRBD1 (5 bases). This CDR3 region has 12 residues. The germline V and J ends were trimmed by 0 bases and 3 bases, with 5 bases remaining between them. Germline V gene data show CDR1 as SQVTM and CDR2 as ANQGSEA. The CDR3 bases are TGCAGCGTTGAAGACAGGGACTATGGCTACACCTTC. Its translation is CSVEDRDYGYTF. Variable domain in full (rest from reference TRBV29-1 and TRBJ1-2): SAVISQKPSRDICQRGTSLTIQCQVDSQVTMMFWYRQQPGQSLTLIATANQGSEATYESGFVIDKFPISRPNLTFSTLTVSNMSPEDSSIYLCSVEDRDYGYTFGSGTRLTVV.

The rearrangement uses TRBV7-8 and TRBJ2-3, with 8 bases that match TRBD1. V lost 5 bases and J lost 4; bases outside the gene matches: 5. CDR3 length equals 14 residues. Germline V gives CDR1 SGHVS, CDR2 FQNEAQ. The CDR3 sequence: CASSITGGADTQYF. CDR3 nucleotide sequence: TGTGCCAGCAGCATCACAGGGGGAGCAGATACGCAGTATTTT.

V usage is TRBV6-6 and J usage is TRBJ1-2; D perhaps matches TRBD1 (6 bases). The CDR3 spans 13 residues. Trimming removed 5 bases at V and 6 bases at J, with 13 bases between. Germline assignment: CDR1 MNHNY and CDR2 SVGAGI (reference sequence). CDR3 sequence (DNA): TGTGCCAGCAGTACAGGGTCATTAGATGGCTACACCTTC. Its translation: CASSTGSLDGYTF.

This clonotype was picked up a small number of times. The gene calls are TRBV7-9 and TRBJ2-3; D gene unclear. CDR3 size: 14 residues. Trimming left V 5 bases short and J 2 bases short, with 11 bases between. CDR1 and CDR2 from the germline V gene are SEHNR and FQNEAQ (reference sequence). Here the CDR3 DNA reads TGTGCCAGCAGCCCCTGGTTCGACACAGATACGCAGTATTTT. Its translation: CASSPWFDTDTQYF. The complete variable domain, with remaining parts taken from reference TRBV7-9 and TRBJ2-3, reads DTGVSQNPRHKITKRGQNVTFRCDPISEHNRLYWYRQTLGQGPEFLTYFQNEAQLEKSRLLSDRFSAERPKGSFSTLEIQRTEQGDSAMYLCASSPWFDTDTQYFGPGTRLTVL.

This chain joins TRBV18 and TRBJ2-1; the D gene is possibly TRBD2 (5 bases). V gave up 2 bases and J gave up 3 bases, with 14 bases separating them. This CDR3 region has 16 residues. CDR1 and CDR2 from the germline V gene are KGHSH and LQKENI. The CDR3 sequence is CASSPSSRVYYNEQFF. CDR3 nucleotides: TGTGCCAGCTCACCATCATCGAGGGTCTACTACAATGAGCAGTTCTTC.

This clonotype appeared a few times. This chain's CDR3 is CASGGGQNTYEQYF. The DNA of the CDR3 is TGTGCTAGTGGGGGGGGACAGAATACCTACGAGCAGTACTTC. The chain recombines TRBV12-5 with TRBJ2-7; perhaps TRBD1 as D (7 bases). CDR3 length equals 14 residues. V was shortened by 6 bases and J by 2 bases, with 14 bases between the two germline ends. Germline CDR1 reads LGHNT; CDR2 reads FRNRAP.

The chain joins TRBV27 to TRBJ1-2; the D is unclear. The CDR3 has 13 residues. Trimming took 5 bases from V and 4 from J, leaving 11 bases between them. CDR1 is MNHEY and CDR2 is SMNVEV in the germline V gene (reference sequence). CDR3 coding DNA: TGTGCCAGCAGTCCTAGTCGGGGCTATGGCTACACCTTC. Translating gives CASSPSRGYGYTF.

This clonotype was picked up a small number of times. The chain combines TRBV7-2 with TRBJ2-1, with 10 nucleotides matching TRBD2. V dropped 3 bases and J dropped 7; count of bases not matched to a gene: 6. Germline values: CDR1 SGHTA, CDR2 FQGNSA. The CDR3 length is 15 residues. CDR3 sequence (DNA): TGTGCCAGCAGCTTTCAGCGGGGGGGCCGGAATGAGCAGTTCTTC. It codes for CASSFQRGGRNEQFF.

The table lists this clonotype with a few counts. This sequence joins TRBV28 and TRBJ2-1; 13 bases match TRBD2. J gave up 6 bases and V 6 bases, and 5 bases lay outside the gene matches. This CDR3 is 15 amino acids long. The V gene's germline CDR1 is MDHEN and CDR2 SYDVKM. CDR3 sequence (DNA): TGTGCCAGCAGCCTACTAGCGGGAGGGTTCAATGAGCAGTTCTTC. It is translated as CASSLLAGGFNEQFF.

The rearrangement links TRBV29-1 to TRBJ2-5; possible D gene TRBD2, 6 bases. CDR3 length: 13 residues. Germline values: CDR1 SQVTM, CDR2 ANQGSEA. V was shortened by 7 bases and J by 4 bases, with 16 bases between the two germline ends. In nucleotides, the CDR3 is TGCAGCGGGCGTTTCGGGGGACGAGAGACCCAGTACTTC. This encodes CSGRFGGRETQYF. Supplemented by reference TRBV29-1 and TRBJ2-5, the full variable domain reads SAVISQKPSRDICQRGTSLTIQCQVDSQVTMMFWYRQQPGQSLTLIATANQGSEATYESGFVIDKFPISRPNLTFSTLTVSNMSPEDSSIYLCSGRFGGRETQYFGPGTRLLVL.

This sequence joins TRBV12-3 or TRBV12-4 and TRBJ2-2, with 9 positions matching TRBD1. This CDR3 has 15 amino acids. Trimming took 5 bases from V and 5 from J; bases not matched to a gene: 6. Here the CDR3 reads CASSVTGGTTGELFF. For the CDR3, the DNA is TGTGCCAGCAGTGTGACAGGGGGAACGACCGGGGAGCTGTTTTTT.

J is TRBJ1-6 and V is TRBV4-2; TRBD1 might be the D (6 bases). Germline V CDR1 and CDR2: LGHNA, YNFKEQ. CDR3 length: 19 residues. The ends were cut back, 2 bases at V and 0 bases at J, with 17 bases in the middle. CDR3 amino acids: CASSQTGGPRGSYNSPLHF. CDR3 DNA sequence: TGTGCCAGCAGCCAAACGGGGGGACCCAGGGGCTCCTATAATTCACCCCTCCACTTT.

This clonotype turned up a few times. V usage is TRBV2 and J usage is TRBJ1-4, with D unclear. V lost 3 bases and J lost 8, with 7 bases in between. Germline values: CDR1 SNHLY, CDR2 FYNNEI. This CDR3 comprises 12 residues. The CDR3 region has the DNA TGTGCCAGCAGTGATTCGAGGGAAAAACTGTTTTTT. Translation: CASSDSREKLFF.

This clonotype has a count of ten or more. The chain has TRBV6-5 and TRBJ2-3; 9 bases align to TRBD2. CDR3 size: 14 residues. Germline loops: CDR1 MNHEY, CDR2 SVGAGI. V was clipped by 6 bases and J by 5 bases; unmatched bases: 6. The chain's CDR3 is CASRSAGGKDTQYF. The CDR3 nucleotides read TGTGCCAGCAGATCCGCGGGGGGGAAAGATACGCAGTATTTT.

This clonotype was observed a handful of times. A much more abundant neighbour one base away suggests this may be a read error. The chain has TRBV12-3 or TRBV12-4 and TRBJ1-5; 7 bases line up with TRBD1. This CDR3 contains 13 residues. The ends lost 5 bases at V and 9 bases at J; junction bases unmatched: 7. The CDR3 bases are TGTGCCAGCAGTCTACAGGGGAAACGGCCCCAGCATTTT. As protein: CASSLQGKRPQHF.

The chain is built from TRBV12-3 or TRBV12-4 and TRBJ1-6, with D unclear. Trimming left V 3 bases short and J 9 bases short, with 12 bases between. The CDR3 runs 14 residues. The CDR3 region has the DNA TGTGCCAGCAGTTTGGTCGTTGTCGGTTCACCCCTCCACTTT. Its translation: CASSLVVVGSPLHF.

As regards this clonotype: This may be a read error, as it is one base from a much larger clone. This chain links TRBV7-9 with TRBJ1-2, with D possibly matching TRBD1 (6 bases). Germline V gene lookup returns CDR1 SEHNR and CDR2 FQNEAQ (reference sequence). The CDR3 runs to 16 residues. CDR3 in amino acids: CVSSPSGTSKNHGYTF. CDR3 DNA sequence: TGTGTCAGCAGCCCCAGTGGGACATCTAAAAACCATGGCTACACCTTC.

The chain joins TRBV10-3 to TRBJ2-5; either TRBD1 or TRBD2 may supply D (5 bases each). This CDR3 has 11 residues. CDR1 is ENHRY, CDR2 SYGVKD, per germline. Trimming pared 3 bases from V and 13 bases from J, leaving 12 bases between. CDR3 DNA: TGTGCCATCAGTGAACGGGACGAGCGGTACTTC. Translation: CAISERDERYF.

This clonotype was observed once. The chain joins TRBV6-1 to TRBJ2-7; possibly TRBD1 for D (6 bases). CDR1 MNHNS and CDR2 SASEGT come from the germline V gene. Trimming pared 8 bases from V and 1 base from J, leaving 15 bases between. The CDR3 sequence is 14 residues long. CDR3 sequence reads: CASDGDTHSYEQYF. CDR3 sequence (DNA): TGTGCCAGCGATGGGGACACCCATTCCTACGAGCAGTACTTC.